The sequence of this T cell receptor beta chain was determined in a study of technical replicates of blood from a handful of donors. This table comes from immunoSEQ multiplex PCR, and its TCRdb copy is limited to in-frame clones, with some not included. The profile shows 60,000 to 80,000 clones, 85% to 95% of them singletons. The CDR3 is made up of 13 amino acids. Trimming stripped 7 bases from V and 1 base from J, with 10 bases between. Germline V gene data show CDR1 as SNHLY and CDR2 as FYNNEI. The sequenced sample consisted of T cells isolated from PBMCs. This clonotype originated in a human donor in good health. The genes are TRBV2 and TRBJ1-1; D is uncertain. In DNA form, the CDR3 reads TGTGCCAGCAAAGAGACGGGGAACACTGAAGCTTTCTTT. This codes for CASKETGNTEAFF.